This TCR beta chain emerged from a study of blood T cell repertoires in COVID-19. Study in general: Spain, Italy and the United States supplied samples that represented acute and convalescent COVID-19. T cells, B-cell-depleted T cells, or PBMCs provided the cDNA or gDNA that served as material.

Per the germline V gene, CDR1 is LNHDA and CDR2 is SQIVND (reference sequence). This CDR3 has 18 amino acids. Trimming removed 4 bases at V and 3 bases at J, with 22 bases between. In the authors' methods: Estimates of nucleated cell counts were drawn from the amplification of reference gene primers. TCRdb keeps only in-frame clones here, not all; method: immunoSEQ multiplex PCR. D and trimming were read from the DNA, whereas the V and J calls and clone size are those reported in that table. This sample has under 200,000 clones, with around four fifths found just once. The V and J genes are TRBV19 and TRBJ1-3; D call uncertain. Source material: peripheral blood. The origin of this receptor is a woman aged 80 or over with active or convalescent COVID-19. The CDR3, as DNA: TGTGCCAGTAGTACGACCCTTTTTGGCCTTGGCGGTGGAAACACCATATATTTT. Protein sequence: CASSTTLFGLGGGNTIYF.